The next 7 T cell receptor beta chains were all read from a single sample in a study of vaccination and CD4 T cells after COVID-19. For these receptors, no antigen is known. The study sequenced cultured CD4+ T cell DNA using the Oncomine TCR Beta short-read assay. TCRdb re-called the PCR reads through MiXCR, storing one row per CDR3 protein. Among some 20,000 distinct CDR3 sequences listed, 47% were seen once. Treatment: approximately 11-day PBMC culture with coronavirus spike peptide pools or control peptides (ViraFEST assay). The sequenced sample consisted of cultured CD4+ T cells from blood. These receptors came from a human donor with COVID-19.

This clonotype was observed a few times. The chain employs TRBV6-1 and TRBJ1-6; the match to TRBD1 covers 12 bases. V gave up 6 bases and J gave up 10 bases; unmatched junction bases: 16. The CDR3 loop spans 18 amino acids. From germline, CDR1 is MNHNS and CDR2 SASEGT. CDR3 bases: TGTGCCAGCAGCCGGGGGGGGACAGGGGGCATTATCGGATCACCCCTCCACTTT. Its translation: CASSRGGTGGIIGSPLHF.

CDR3 bases: TGTGCCTGGCAGGTTCTGGAGACCCAGTACTTC. The encoded protein is CAWQVLETQYF. The gene calls are TRBV30 and TRBJ2-5; D remains ambiguous. Trimming took off 5 bases at V and 5 bases at J, with 9 bases between the two ends. This CDR3 is built from 11 residues. CDR1 GTSNPN and CDR2 SVGIG come from the germline V gene (reference sequence).

This chain uses TRBV6-2 or TRBV6-3 with TRBJ1-1, with D possibly matching TRBD1 (5 bases). Looked up from germline, CDR1 is MNHEY and CDR2 is SVGEGT. This CDR3 has 13 residues. The ends were cut back, 6 bases at V and 1 base at J, with 9 bases in the middle. The CDR3 spells CASRAGRNTEAFF. CDR3 nucleotide sequence: TGTGCCAGCAGGGCAGGGAGGAACACTGAAGCTTTCTTT.

The chain couples TRBV7-3 to TRBJ1-2; weak D call: TRBD1 (5 bases). V shed 5 bases and J shed 1 base, with 14 bases lying between them. From germline, CDR1 is SGHTA and CDR2 FQGTGA. This CDR3 comprises 15 residues. CDR3 region: CASSPQAGGNYGYTF. In nucleotides, the CDR3 is TGTGCCAGCAGCCCGCAAGCCGGGGGTAACTATGGCTACACCTTC.

The chain links TRBV15 to TRBJ1-6; D may be TRBD1 (5 bases). Trimming pared 1 base from V and 8 bases from J, leaving 15 bases between. The CDR3 runs 16 residues. Looked up from germline, CDR1 is LNHNV and CDR2 is YYDKDF (reference sequence). CDR3 DNA: TGTGCCACCAGCAGAGGGAGTGGCAGGGTGGATTCACCCCTCCACTTT. Translated: CATSRGSGRVDSPLHF.

Only a few counts were recorded for this clonotype. The chain joins TRBV2 to TRBJ2-5, with D unclear. CDR1 and CDR2 (germline): SNHLY, FYNNEI. There are 10 residues in the CDR3. Trimming took off 1 base at V and 6 bases at J, with 0 bases between the two ends. In nucleotides, the CDR3 is TGTGCCAGCAGTGAAGAGACCCAGTACTTC. Its translation is CASSEETQYF.

The chain links TRBV6-1 to TRBJ1-5; the match to TRBD1 covers 7 bases. V trimming: 7 bases; J trimming: 6 bases; junction bases outside the gene matches: 0. The germline CDR1 and CDR2 sequences are MNHNS and SASEGT. The CDR3 totals 11 residues. The CDR3 loop reads CASTGGQPQHF. CDR3 coding DNA: TGTGCCAGCACAGGGGGTCAGCCCCAGCATTTT.